This T cell receptor (beta chain) is from a study of CD4+ T cells in melanoma. The repertoire was sequenced with immunoSEQ multiplex PCR; TCRdb's copy has only in-frame clones and lacks some. The sample includes about 8,800 clones, more than 60% seen only once; the top ten take less than 30%. CDR1 is SEHNR, CDR2 FQNEAQ, per germline (reference sequence). Trimming removed 7 bases at V and 4 bases at J, with 10 bases between. The CDR3 extends over 12 amino acids. This clone has only one observation. Its specificity is unknown. Study-level results: In melanoma, neoantigen-specific CD4+ T cells reportedly differed in differentiation state. A reported correlation linked neoantigen-specific CD4+ T cells to CD8+, macrophage and B cell function.

The chain employs TRBV7-9 and TRBJ1-1, with D maybe TRBD1 (5 bases). Sequencing was performed on cells from a culture (not recorded whether cultured in vitro). This sequence was found in a human donor with melanoma. The CDR3 loop reads CASTQGSTEAFF. CDR3 nucleotides: TGTGCCAGCACTCAGGGTAGCACTGAAGCTTTCTTT. Using reference TRBV7-9 and TRBJ1-1 for the parts outside the CDR3, the full variable domain is DTGVSQNPRHKITKRGQNVTFRCDPISEHNRLYWYRQTLGQGPEFLTYFQNEAQLEKSRLLSDRFSAERPKGSFSTLEIQRTEQGDSAMYLCASTQGSTEAFFGQGTRLTVV.